A selection of T cell receptor beta chains follows, all from one sample in a study of Ad26.COV2.S vaccination and SARS-CoV-2 variants. TCRdb keeps only in-frame clones here, not all; method: immunoSEQ multiplex PCR. The sample records 300,000 to 350,000 clones, roughly nine tenths being singletons. The specimen was peripheral blood, collected in a trial of Ad26.COV2.S vaccine versus placebo. The receptors come from a person aged 18-65 years who received the Ad26.COV2.S COVID-19 vaccine or a placebo. CDR3s include the opening cysteine and the closing phenylalanine or tryptophan. Each record gives: J gene, clone size, V gene, D gene, CDR3 protein, CDR3 DNA. A D gene is named only where the DNA matches it firmly. The size of a clone is reported for some rows only, either as once, few or many, or as a class for expanded clones.

J: TRBJ2-7; size: many; V: TRBV27; D: -; CDR3: CASSLSGPGYEQYF; DNA: TGTGCCAGCAGTTTATCCGGGCCCGGATACGAGCAGTACTTC
J: TRBJ2-1; size: -; V: TRBV7-9; D: TRBD1; CDR3: CASSSRDRAYNEQFF; DNA: TGTGCCAGCAGCTCCCGGGACAGGGCCTACAATGAGCAGTTCTTC
J: TRBJ2-3; size: once; V: TRBV5-1; D: -; CDR3: CASSLRRGTDTQYF; DNA: TGCGCCAGCAGCTTACGCCGAGGCACAGATACGCAGTATTTT
J: TRBJ1-4; size: few; V: TRBV7-9; D: -; CDR3: CASSLMWDRNEKLFF; DNA: TGTGCCAGCAGCTTAATGTGGGATAGAAATGAAAAACTGTTTTTT
J: TRBJ1-1; size: -; V: TRBV14; D: -; CDR3: CASSLTAWRTEAFF; DNA: TGTGCCAGCAGTCTCACGGCCTGGAGGACTGAAGCTTTCTTT
J: TRBJ1-2; size: -; V: TRBV9; D: -; CDR3: CASSVAQNYGYTF; DNA: TGTGCCAGCAGCGTCGCTCAGAACTATGGCTACACCTTC
J: TRBJ2-1; size: -; V: TRBV7-9; D: -; CDR3: CASSSVGTGEFF; DNA: TGTGCCAGCAGCTCAGTCGGGACTGGCGAGTTCTTC
J: TRBJ1-2; size: -; V: TRBV6-5; D: -; CDR3: CASRDTTFVYGYTF; DNA: TGTGCCAGCCGGGACACCACCTTCGTCTATGGCTACACCTTC
J: TRBJ2-3; size: once; V: TRBV5-1; D: TRBD2; CDR3: CASSLQGLAVTDTQYF; DNA: TGCGCCAGCAGCCTCCAAGGACTAGCGGTCACAGATACGCAGTATTTT
J: TRBJ2-4; size: -; V: TRBV6-1; D: -; CDR3: CASSAPVPGAKNIQYF; DNA: TGTGCCAGCAGTGCCCCGGTTCCGGGGGCCAAAAACATTCAGTACTTC
J: TRBJ1-5; size: -; V: TRBV2; D: -; CDR3: CASQDSHSNQPQHF; DNA: TGTGCCAGCCAGGACAGCCATAGCAATCAGCCCCAGCATTTT
J: TRBJ1-4; size: -; V: TRBV4-3; D: TRBD1; CDR3: CASSRQGGEKLFF; DNA: TGCGCCAGCAGCCGACAGGGCGGTGAAAAACTGTTTTTT
J: TRBJ1-1; size: -; V: TRBV29-1; D: -; CDR3: CSVEGLMNTEAFF; DNA: TGCAGCGTTGAAGGACTGATGAACACTGAAGCTTTCTTT
J: TRBJ2-3; size: once; V: TRBV7-6; D: TRBD2; CDR3: CASSLEIAGGDTQYF; DNA: TGTGCCAGCAGCTTAGAAATAGCGGGGGGAGATACGCAGTATTTT
J: TRBJ1-2; size: -; V: TRBV30; D: -; CDR3: CAWSAGLANYGYTF; DNA: TGTGCCTGGAGTGCAGGGCTAGCTAACTATGGCTACACCTTC